This T cell receptor beta chain was identified during a study of cytomegalovirus exposure and HLA in healthy donors. The overall study: Earlier, some 180 million T cells were analyzed, and 117 million unique TCR beta sequences were found among them. Broader study findings: Despite most TCR sequences being rare, some public TCRs occurred in many donors.

The CDR3 totals 15 residues. Trimming shortened V by 0 bases and J by 6 bases, and 12 bases separated the two germline ends. Germline CDR1 is SGHRS and CDR2 is YFSETQ. Primers: 60 Vbeta forward and 13 Jbeta reverse. TCRdb's table, derived via immunoSEQ multiplex PCR, lists solely in-frame clones and lacks some. The table lists 150,000 or so clones, roughly 80% of them singletons, with roughly 7.8% in the top ten. About this clone itself: No antigen is known for it.

The sequence was collected from a woman in her thirties or forties in good health and CMV-seropositive. Sequencing was done on a sample of PBMCs. J is TRBJ2-2 and V is TRBV5-1; no reliable D call. The CDR3, as DNA: TGCGCCAGCAGCTTGGACTTCGCCCCATCCGGGGAGCTGTTTTTT. Its translation is CASSLDFAPSGELFF. The whole variable domain, remainder taken from reference TRBV5-1 and TRBJ2-2, is KAGVTQTPRYLIKTRGQQVTLSCSPISGHRSVSWYQQTPGQGLQFLFEYFSETQRNKGNFPGRFSGRQFSNSRSEMNVSTLELGDSALYLCASSLDFAPSGELFFGEGSRLTVL.